Listed below are T cell receptor beta chains from one sample, sequenced in a study of blood T cell repertoires in COVID-19. Method: immunoSEQ multiplex PCR; TCRdb's copy keeps in-frame clones and lacks some. This sample has 100,000 to 150,000 clones, with less than 90% found just once. Sequenced: peripheral blood. These receptors originate from a man between 60 and 75 years old with acute or convalescent COVID-19. Each CDR3 is given with its conserved first and last residue. The D gene is left open where the match is weak.

>TRBV9|TRBJ2-5|.
CASSARSQETQYF
TGTGCCAGCAGCGCGAGGTCGCAAGAGACCCAGTACTTC
>TRBV15|TRBJ2-7|.
CATSRMDRTYEQYF
TGTGCCACCAGCAGAATGGACAGAACCTACGAGCAGTACTTC
>TRBV27|TRBJ2-5|.
CASSLSGRTQQETQYF
TGTGCCAGCAGTTTATCTGGGCGGACACAGCAAGAGACCCAGTACTTC
>TRBV5-1|TRBJ1-5|.
CASSLDGESNQPQHF
TGCGCCAGCAGCTTGGACGGGGAGAGCAATCAGCCCCAGCATTTT
>TRBV18|TRBJ2-1|.
CASSLSGQIYNEQFF
TGTGCCAGCTCACTTTCGGGACAAATCTACAATGAGCAGTTCTTC
>TRBV20-1|TRBJ2-1|.
CSAKSGNEQFF
TGCAGTGCCAAGTCAGGGAATGAGCAGTTCTTC
>TRBV18|TRBJ2-7|TRBD1
CASSPIQGDEQYF
TGTGCCAGCTCACCGATCCAGGGGGACGAGCAGTACTTC
>TRBV3-1/TRBV3-2|TRBJ2-7|.
CASSQDLVRTNEQYF
TGTGCCAGCAGCCAAGATCTGGTCAGGACTAACGAGCAGTACTTC
>TRBV10-1|TRBJ1-1|.
CASSEKGPTEAFF
TGCGCCAGCAGTGAGAAGGGGCCCACTGAAGCTTTCTTT
>TRBV6-5|TRBJ1-1|.
CASSQDRNTEAFF
TGTGCCAGCAGCCAGGACAGAAACACTGAAGCTTTCTTT
>TRBV5-1|TRBJ1-1|.
CASSTQGGFAEAFF
TGCGCCAGCAGCACCCAAGGGGGTTTCGCTGAAGCTTTCTTT